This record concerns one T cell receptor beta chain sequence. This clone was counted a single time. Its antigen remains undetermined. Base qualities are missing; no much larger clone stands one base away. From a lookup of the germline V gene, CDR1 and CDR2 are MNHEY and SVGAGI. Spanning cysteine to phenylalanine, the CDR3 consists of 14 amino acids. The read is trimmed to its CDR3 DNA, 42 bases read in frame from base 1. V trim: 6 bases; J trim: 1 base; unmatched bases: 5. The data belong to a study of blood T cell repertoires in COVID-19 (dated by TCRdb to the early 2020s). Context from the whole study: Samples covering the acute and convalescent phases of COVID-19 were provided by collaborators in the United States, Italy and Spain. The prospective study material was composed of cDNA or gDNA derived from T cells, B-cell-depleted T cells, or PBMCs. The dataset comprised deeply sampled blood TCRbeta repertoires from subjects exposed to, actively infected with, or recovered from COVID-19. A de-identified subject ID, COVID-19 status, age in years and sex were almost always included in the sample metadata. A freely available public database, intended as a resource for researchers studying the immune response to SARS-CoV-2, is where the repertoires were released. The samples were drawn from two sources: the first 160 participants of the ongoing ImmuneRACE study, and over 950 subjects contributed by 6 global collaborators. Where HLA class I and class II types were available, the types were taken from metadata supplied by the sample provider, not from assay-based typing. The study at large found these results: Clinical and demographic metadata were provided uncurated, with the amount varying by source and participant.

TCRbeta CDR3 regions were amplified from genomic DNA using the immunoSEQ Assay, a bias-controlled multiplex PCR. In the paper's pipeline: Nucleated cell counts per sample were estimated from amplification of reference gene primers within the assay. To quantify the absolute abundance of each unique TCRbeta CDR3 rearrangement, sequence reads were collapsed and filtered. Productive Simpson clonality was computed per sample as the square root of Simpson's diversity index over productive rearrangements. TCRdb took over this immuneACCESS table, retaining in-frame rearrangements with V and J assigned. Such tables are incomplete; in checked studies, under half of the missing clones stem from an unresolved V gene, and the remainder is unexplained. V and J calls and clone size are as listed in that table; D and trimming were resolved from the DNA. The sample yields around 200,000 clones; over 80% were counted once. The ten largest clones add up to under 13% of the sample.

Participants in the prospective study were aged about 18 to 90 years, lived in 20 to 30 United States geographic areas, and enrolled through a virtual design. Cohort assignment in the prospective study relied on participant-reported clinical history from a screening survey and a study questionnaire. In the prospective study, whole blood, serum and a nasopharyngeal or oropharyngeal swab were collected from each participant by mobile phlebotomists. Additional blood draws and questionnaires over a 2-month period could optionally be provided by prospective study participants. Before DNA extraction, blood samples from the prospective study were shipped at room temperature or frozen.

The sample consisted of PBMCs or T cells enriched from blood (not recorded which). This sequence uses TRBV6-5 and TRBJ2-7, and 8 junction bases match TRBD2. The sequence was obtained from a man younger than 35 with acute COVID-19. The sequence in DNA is TGTGCCAGCAGCAACGGACTAGCTTCCTACGAGCAGTACTTC. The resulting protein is CASSNGLASYEQYF.